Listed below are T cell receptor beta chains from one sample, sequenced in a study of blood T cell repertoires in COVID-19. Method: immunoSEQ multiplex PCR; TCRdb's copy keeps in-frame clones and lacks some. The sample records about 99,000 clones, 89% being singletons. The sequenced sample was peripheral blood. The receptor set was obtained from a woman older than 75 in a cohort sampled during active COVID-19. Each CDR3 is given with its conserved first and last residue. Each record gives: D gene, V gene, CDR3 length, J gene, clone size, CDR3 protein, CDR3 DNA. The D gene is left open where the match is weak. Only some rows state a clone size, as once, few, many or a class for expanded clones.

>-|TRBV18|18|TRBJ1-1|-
CASSPLFSSGEGNTEAFF
TGTGCCAGCTCACCACTTTTCTCTTCTGGGGAGGGGAACACTGAAGCTTTCTTT
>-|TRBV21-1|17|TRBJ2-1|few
CASSKATHGESYNEQFF
TGTGCCAGCAGCAAAGCAACGCACGGGGAGTCCTACAATGAGCAGTTCTTC
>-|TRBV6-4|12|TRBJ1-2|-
CASSDPGRGYTF
TGTGCCAGCAGTGACCCTGGGAGGGGCTACACCTTC
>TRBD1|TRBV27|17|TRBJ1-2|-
CASTVFGGQGANYGYTF
TGTGCCAGCACCGTTTTTGGGGGACAGGGAGCTAACTATGGCTACACCTTC
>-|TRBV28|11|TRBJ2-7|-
CASSSSYEQYF
TGTGCCAGCAGTTCTAGCTACGAGCAGTACTTC
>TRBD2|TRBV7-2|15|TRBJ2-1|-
CASSLVAGGPSEQFF
TGTGCCAGCAGCTTAGTAGCGGGGGGGCCTAGTGAGCAGTTCTTC
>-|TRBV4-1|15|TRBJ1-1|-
CASSQGGVLNTEAFF
TGCGCCAGCAGCCAGGGGGGGGTACTGAACACTGAAGCTTTCTTT
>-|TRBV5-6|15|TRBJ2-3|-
CASSFYRGGTDTQYF
TGTGCCAGCAGCTTTTACAGGGGAGGAACAGATACGCAGTATTTT
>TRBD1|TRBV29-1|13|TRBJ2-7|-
CSVRGTGSVEQYF
TGCAGCGTTAGGGGGACAGGGTCCGTCGAGCAGTACTTC
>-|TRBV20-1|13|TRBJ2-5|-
CSASLAGQETQYF
TGCAGTGCTAGTTTGGCAGGACAAGAGACCCAGTACTTC
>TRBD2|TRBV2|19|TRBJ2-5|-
CASRTERPSGGDQQETQYF
TGTGCCAGCAGGACCGAACGTCCTAGCGGGGGGGACCAACAAGAGACCCAGTACTTC
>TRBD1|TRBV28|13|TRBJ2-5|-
CASSSPGGIMGYF
TGTGCCAGCAGTTCTCCAGGGGGCATAATGGGGTACTTC
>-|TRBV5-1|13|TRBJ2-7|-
CASSSAGPYEQYF
TGCGCCAGCAGCTCGGCAGGGCCCTACGAGCAGTACTTC
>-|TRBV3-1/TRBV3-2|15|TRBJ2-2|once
CASSQKTSSTGELFF
TGTGCCAGCAGCCAGAAGACTAGTTCCACCGGGGAGCTGTTTTTT
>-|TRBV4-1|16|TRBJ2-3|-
CASSQEGLASTDTQYF
TGCGCCAGCAGCCAGGAGGGGCTAGCGAGCACAGATACGCAGTATTTT
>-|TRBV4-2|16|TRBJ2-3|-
CASSQGEGGGTDTQYF
TGTGCCAGCAGCCAAGGAGAAGGCGGGGGCACAGATACGCAGTATTTT
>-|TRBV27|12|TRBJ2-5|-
CASSPPQGTQYF
TGTGCCAGCAGTCCCCCCCAGGGGACCCAGTACTTC
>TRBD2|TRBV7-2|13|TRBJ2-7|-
CASSLGRGVEQYF
TGTGCCAGCAGCTTAGGGCGGGGGGTAGAGCAGTACTTC
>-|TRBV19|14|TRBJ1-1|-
CASGDTGLNTEAFF
TGTGCCAGTGGGGATACAGGGTTGAACACTGAAGCTTTCTTT
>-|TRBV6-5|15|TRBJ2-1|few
CASGGPSGFYNEQFF
TGTGCCAGTGGGGGCCCTAGCGGATTCTACAATGAGCAGTTCTTC
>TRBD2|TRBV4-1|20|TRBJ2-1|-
CASSQAGSGRGGSSYNEQFF
TGCGCCAGCAGCCAAGCCGGCAGTGGGCGGGGGGGCAGCTCCTACAATGAGCAGTTCTTC
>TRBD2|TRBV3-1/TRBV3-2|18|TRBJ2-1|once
CASSHTGTSGSHYNEQFF
TGTGCCAGCAGCCACACCGGGACTAGCGGGTCGCACTACAATGAGCAGTTCTTC
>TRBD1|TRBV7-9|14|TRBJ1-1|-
CASSSGTGNTEAFF
TGTGCCAGCAGCTCCGGGACAGGGAACACTGAAGCTTTCTTT
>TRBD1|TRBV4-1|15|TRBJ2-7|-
CASSQDLGTGYEQYF
TGCGCCAGCAGCCAAGATCTCGGGACAGGGTACGAGCAGTACTTC
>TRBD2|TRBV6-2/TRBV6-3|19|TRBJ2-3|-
CASSYRTSGGKPRGGTQYF
TGTGCCAGCAGTTATAGAACTAGCGGGGGGAAGCCGCGGGGTGGTACGCAGTATTTT
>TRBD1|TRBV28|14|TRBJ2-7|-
CASIAGTGAYEQYF
TGTGCCAGCATAGCTGGGACAGGGGCGTACGAGCAGTACTTC
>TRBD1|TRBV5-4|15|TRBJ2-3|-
CASSLLGQGTDTQYF
TGTGCCAGCAGCTTGTTGGGACAGGGAACAGATACGCAGTATTTT
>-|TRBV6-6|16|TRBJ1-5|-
CASSPLFGGSNQPQHF
TGTGCCAGCAGTCCCCTATTCGGGGGAAGCAATCAGCCCCAGCATTTT
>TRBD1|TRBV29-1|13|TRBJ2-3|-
CSIGQGLGDTQYF
TGCAGCATTGGACAGGGGCTCGGTGATACGCAGTATTTT
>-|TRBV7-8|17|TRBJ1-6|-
CASKCKKVGENNSPLHF
TGTGCCAGCAAATGTAAAAAGGTAGGGGAAAATAATTCACCCCTCCACTTT
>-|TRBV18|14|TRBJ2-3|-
CASSPQASTDTQYF
TGTGCCAGCTCTCCCCAAGCTAGCACAGATACGCAGTATTTT
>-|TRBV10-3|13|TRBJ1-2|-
CAIRSRVFYGYTF
TGTGCCATCAGGAGCCGTGTATTCTATGGCTACACCTTC
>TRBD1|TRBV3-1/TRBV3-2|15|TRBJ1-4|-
CASRNRGAANEKLFF
TGTGCCAGCAGGAACAGGGGGGCAGCTAATGAAAAACTGTTTTTT
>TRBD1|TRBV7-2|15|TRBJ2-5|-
CASSLMAGGAGTQYF
TGTGCCAGCAGCCTCATGGCAGGGGGCGCAGGGACCCAGTACTTC
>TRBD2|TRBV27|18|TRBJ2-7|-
CASRQTRTSGSQSYEQYF
TGTGCCAGCCGCCAAACGCGGACTAGCGGGAGCCAAAGCTACGAGCAGTACTTC
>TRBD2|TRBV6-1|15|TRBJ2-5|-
CASSEPLAGQETQYF
TGTGCCAGCAGTGAACCCCTAGCGGGGCAAGAGACCCAGTACTTC
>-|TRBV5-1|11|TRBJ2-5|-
CASSPGETQYF
TGCGCCAGCAGCCCGGGAGAGACCCAGTACTTC
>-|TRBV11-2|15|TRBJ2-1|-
CASSLVQGPYNEQFF
TGTGCCAGCAGCTTAGTCCAGGGGCCCTACAATGAGCAGTTCTTC
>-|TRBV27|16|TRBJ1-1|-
CASSLLSAGGLTEAFF
TGTGCCAGCAGTTTATTGTCTGCGGGGGGACTCACTGAAGCTTTCTTT
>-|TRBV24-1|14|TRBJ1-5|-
CATSETGVNQPQHF
TGTGCCACCAGTGAAACCGGGGTGAATCAGCCCCAGCATTTT
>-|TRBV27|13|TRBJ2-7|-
CASSPSVTYEQYF
TGTGCCAGCAGTCCTTCGGTGACCTACGAGCAGTACTTC